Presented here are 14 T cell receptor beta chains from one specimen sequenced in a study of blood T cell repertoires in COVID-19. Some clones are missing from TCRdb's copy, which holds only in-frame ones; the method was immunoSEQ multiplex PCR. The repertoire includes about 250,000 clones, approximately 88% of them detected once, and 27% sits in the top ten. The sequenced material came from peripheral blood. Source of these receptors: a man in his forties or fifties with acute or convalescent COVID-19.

The CDR3 DNA is TGTGCCTGGATGGAAGGACACTGGCAAGAGACCCAGTACTTC. It codes for CAWMEGHWQETQYF. The rearrangement uses TRBV30 and TRBJ2-5, with D perhaps matching TRBD1 (5 bases). The CDR3 has 14 residues. V shed 4 bases and J shed 2 bases, with 14 bases lying between them. Germline V CDR1 and CDR2: GTSNPN, SVGIG (reference sequence).

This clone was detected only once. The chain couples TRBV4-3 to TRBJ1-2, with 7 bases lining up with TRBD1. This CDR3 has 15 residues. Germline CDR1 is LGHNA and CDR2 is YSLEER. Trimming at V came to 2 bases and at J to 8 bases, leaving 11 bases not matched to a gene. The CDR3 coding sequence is TGCGCCAGCAGCCAAAGACCGACAGGGATGAGGGGCTACACCTTC. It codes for CASSQRPTGMRGYTF.

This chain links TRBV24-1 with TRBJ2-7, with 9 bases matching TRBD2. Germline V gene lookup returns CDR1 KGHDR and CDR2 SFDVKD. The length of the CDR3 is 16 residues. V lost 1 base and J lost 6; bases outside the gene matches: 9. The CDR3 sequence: CATSDLPSGELGEQYF. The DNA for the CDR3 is TGTGCCACCAGTGATTTACCTAGCGGGGAACTTGGCGAGCAGTACTTC.

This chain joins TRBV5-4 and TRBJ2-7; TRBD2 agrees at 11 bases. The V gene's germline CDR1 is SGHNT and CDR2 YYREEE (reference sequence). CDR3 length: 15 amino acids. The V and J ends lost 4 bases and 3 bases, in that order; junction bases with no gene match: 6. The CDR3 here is CASSRRLAGFYEQYF. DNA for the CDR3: TGTGCCAGCAGCCGCCGACTAGCGGGATTCTACGAGCAGTACTTC.

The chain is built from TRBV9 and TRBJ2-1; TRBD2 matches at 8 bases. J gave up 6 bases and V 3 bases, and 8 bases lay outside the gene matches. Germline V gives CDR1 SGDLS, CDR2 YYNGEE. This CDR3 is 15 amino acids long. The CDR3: CASSGIAGRANEQFF. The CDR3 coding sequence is TGTGCCAGCAGCGGAATAGCGGGGAGGGCCAATGAGCAGTTCTTC.

This CDR3 is CSASRGRGRNSPLHF. DNA for the CDR3: TGCAGTGCTAGTAGGGGCAGGGGGCGGAATTCACCCCTCCACTTT. This chain uses TRBV20-1 with TRBJ1-6; 8 bases agree with TRBD1. V lost 3 bases and J lost 7; bases outside the gene matches: 8. Germline lookup yields CDR1 DFQATT and CDR2 SNEGSKA (reference sequence). The CDR3 contains 15 residues.

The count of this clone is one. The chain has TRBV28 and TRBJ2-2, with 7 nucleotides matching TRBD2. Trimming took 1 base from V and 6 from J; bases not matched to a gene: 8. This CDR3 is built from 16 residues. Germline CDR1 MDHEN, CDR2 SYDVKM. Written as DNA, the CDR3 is TGTGCCAGCAGTTTATCTTCACTAGCGTACCCCGGGGAGCTGTTTTTT. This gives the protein CASSLSSLAYPGELFF. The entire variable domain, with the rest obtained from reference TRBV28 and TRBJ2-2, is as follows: DVKVTQSSRYLVKRTGEKVFLECVQDMDHENMFWYRQDPGLGLRLIYFSYDVKMKEKGDIPEGYSVSREKKERFSLILESASTNQTSMYLCASSLSSLAYPGELFFGEGSRLTVL.

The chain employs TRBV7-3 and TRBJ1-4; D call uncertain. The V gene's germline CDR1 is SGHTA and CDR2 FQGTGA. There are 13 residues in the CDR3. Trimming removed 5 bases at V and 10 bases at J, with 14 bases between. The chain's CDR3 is CASSQTPSGKLFF. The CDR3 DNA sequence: TGTGCCAGCAGCCAGACCCCATCGGGAAAACTGTTTTTT.

DNA of the CDR3: TGCAGCGTCGAAATAGCGGGAGAGGTAGATACGCAGTATTTT. Translation gives CSVEIAGEVDTQYF. The rearrangement links TRBV29-1 to TRBJ2-3, with 9 bases aligning to TRBD2. Per germline, CDR1 SQVTM and CDR2 ANQGSEA. The CDR3 loop spans 14 amino acids. Germline trimming cut 6 bases from V and 5 bases from J; bases unmatched to any gene: 9.

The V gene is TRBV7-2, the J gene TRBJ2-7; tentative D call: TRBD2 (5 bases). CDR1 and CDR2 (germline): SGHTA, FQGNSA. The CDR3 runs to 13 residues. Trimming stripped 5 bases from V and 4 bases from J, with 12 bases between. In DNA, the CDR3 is TGTGCCAGCAGCGCTAGCTGGCAATACGAGCAGTACTTC. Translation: CASSASWQYEQYF.

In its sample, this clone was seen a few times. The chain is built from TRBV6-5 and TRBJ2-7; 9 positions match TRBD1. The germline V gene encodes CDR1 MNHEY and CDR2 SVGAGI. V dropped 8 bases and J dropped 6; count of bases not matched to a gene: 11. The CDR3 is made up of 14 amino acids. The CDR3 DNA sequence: TGTGCCAGCCTCCAGACAGGGGGAGTCTCCGAGCAGTACTTC. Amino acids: CASLQTGGVSEQYF.

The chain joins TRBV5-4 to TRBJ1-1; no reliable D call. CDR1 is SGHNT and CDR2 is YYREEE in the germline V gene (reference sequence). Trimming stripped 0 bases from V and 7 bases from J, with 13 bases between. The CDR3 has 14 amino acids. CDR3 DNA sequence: TGTGCCAGCAGCTTGGTGGGCGGGTCTATTGAAGCTTTCTTT. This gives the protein CASSLVGGSIEAFF.

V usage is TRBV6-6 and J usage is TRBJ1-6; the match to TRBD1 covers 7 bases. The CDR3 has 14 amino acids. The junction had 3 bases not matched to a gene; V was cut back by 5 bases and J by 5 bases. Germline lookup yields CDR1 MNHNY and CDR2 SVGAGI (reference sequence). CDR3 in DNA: TGTGCCAGCAGTGGGGGACAGAATAATTCACCCCTCCACTTT. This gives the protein CASSGGQNNSPLHF.

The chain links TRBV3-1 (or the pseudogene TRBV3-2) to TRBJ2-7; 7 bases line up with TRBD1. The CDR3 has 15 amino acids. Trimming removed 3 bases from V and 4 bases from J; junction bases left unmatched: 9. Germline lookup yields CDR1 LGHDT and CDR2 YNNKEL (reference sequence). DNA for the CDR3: TGTGCCAGCAGCCAGCCGGGACAGACTTTTTACGAGCAGTACTTC. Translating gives CASSQPGQTFYEQYF.